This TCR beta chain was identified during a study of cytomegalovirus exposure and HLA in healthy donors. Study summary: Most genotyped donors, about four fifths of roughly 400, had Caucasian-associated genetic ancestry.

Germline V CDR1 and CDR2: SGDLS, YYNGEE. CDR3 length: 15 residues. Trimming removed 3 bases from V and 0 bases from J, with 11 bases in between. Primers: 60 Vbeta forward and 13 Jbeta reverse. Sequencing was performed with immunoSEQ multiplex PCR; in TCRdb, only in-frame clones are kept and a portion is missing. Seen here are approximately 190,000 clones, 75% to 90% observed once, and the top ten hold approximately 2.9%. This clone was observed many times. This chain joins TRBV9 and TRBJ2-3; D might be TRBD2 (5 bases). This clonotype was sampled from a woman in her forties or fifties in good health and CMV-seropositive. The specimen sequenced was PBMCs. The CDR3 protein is CASSAHPGSTDTQYF. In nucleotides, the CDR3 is TGTGCCAGCAGCGCCCACCCGGGGAGCACAGATACGCAGTATTTT.